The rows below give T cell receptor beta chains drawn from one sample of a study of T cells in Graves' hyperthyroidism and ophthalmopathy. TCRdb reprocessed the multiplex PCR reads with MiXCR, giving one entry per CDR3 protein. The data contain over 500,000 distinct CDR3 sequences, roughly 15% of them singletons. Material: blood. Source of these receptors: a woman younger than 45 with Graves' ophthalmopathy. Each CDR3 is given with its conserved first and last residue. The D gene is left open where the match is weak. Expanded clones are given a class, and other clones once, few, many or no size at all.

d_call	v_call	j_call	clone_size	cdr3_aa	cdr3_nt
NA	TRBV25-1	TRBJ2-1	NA	CASCTRTGLNNEQFF	TGTGCCAGCTGTACCAGGACGGGGCTAAACAATGAGCAGTTCTTC
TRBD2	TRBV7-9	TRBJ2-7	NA	CASSHSSGILYEQYF	TGTGCCAGCAGCCACTCTAGCGGGATCTTGTACGAGCAGTACTTC
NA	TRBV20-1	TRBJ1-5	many	CSASRGQANQPQHF	TGCAGTGCTAGTCGAGGGCAGGCCAATCAGCCCCAGCATTTT
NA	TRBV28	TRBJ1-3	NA	CASSLLAGTSSGNTIYF	TGTGCCAGCAGTTTACTGGCCGGGACAAGCTCTGGAAACACCATATATTTT
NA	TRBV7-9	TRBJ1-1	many	CASSLDPGRYDTEAFF	TGTGCCAGCAGCTTAGACCCGGGGAGGTACGACACTGAAGCTTTCTTT
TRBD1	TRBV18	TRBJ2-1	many	CASSPGTGFNEQFF	TGTGCCAGCTCACCAGGGACAGGGTTCAATGAGCAGTTCTTC
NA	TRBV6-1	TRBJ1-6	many	CASSRRALDSPLHF	TGTGCCAGCAGTCGGAGGGCCTTGGATTCACCCCTCCACTTT
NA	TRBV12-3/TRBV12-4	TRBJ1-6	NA	CASSFRWTEGLNNSPLHF	TGTGCCAGCAGTTTTAGGTGGACAGAAGGCCTCAATAATTCACCCCTCCACTTT
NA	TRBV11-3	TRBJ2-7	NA	CASSLESGLNYEQYF	TGTGCCAGCAGCTTAGAATCCGGTCTGAACTACGAGCAGTACTTC
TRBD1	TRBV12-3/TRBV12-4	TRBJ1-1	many	CASRQGPVNTEAFF	TGTGCCAGCAGACAGGGGCCCGTGAACACTGAAGCTTTCTTT
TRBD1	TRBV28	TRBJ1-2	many	CASSLVGTELNYGYTF	TGTGCCAGCAGCTTGGTTGGGACAGAGCTTAACTATGGCTACACCTTC
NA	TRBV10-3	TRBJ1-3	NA	CAISGEGDGNTIYF	TGTGCCATCAGTGGTGAGGGGGACGGAAACACCATATATTTT
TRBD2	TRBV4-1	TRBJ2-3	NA	CASSQDRTSGLDTQYF	TGCGCCAGCAGCCAAGATCGGACTAGCGGGCTGGATACGCAGTATTTT
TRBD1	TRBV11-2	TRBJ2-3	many	CASRSIPGQGDSTDTQYF	TGTGCCAGCAGAAGTATTCCGGGACAGGGGGATAGCACAGATACGCAGTATTTT
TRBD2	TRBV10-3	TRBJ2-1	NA	CAISTGTSGRAASYNEQFF	TGTGCCATCAGTACCGGGACTAGCGGGAGGGCCGCGTCCTACAATGAGCAGTTCTTC
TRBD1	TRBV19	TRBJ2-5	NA	CASGGTGKETQYF	TGTGCCAGTGGGGGGACAGGGAAAGAGACCCAGTACTTC
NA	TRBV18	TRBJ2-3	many	CASSPLEDTQYF	TGTGCCAGCTCACCACTGGAAGATACGCAGTATTTT
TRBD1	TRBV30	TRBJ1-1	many	CAWSSGQREAFF	TGTGCCTGGAGTTCGGGACAGAGAGAAGCTTTCTTT
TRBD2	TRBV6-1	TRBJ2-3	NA	CTSSDLAGGYTDTQYF	TGTACCAGCAGTGATTTAGCGGGGGGGTACACAGATACGCAGTATTTT
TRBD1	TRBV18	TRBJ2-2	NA	CASSHYSLQGSGELFF	TGTGCCAGCTCGCACTATTCGTTACAGGGGTCCGGGGAGCTGTTTTTT
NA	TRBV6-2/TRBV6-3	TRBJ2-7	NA	CASSSDVSYEQYF	TGTGCCAGCAGCTCGGACGTCTCCTACGAGCAGTACTTC
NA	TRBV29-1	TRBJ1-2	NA	CSVVRQAGFYGYTF	TGCAGCGTTGTCAGACAGGCCGGGTTCTATGGCTACACCTTC
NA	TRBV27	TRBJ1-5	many	CASSSRLDQPQHF	TGTGCCAGCAGCTCCCGTCTAGATCAGCCCCAGCATTTT
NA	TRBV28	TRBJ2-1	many	CASTVGTPSYNEQFF	TGTGCCAGCACAGTGGGGACACCATCCTACAATGAGCAGTTCTTC
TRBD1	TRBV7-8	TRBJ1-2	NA	CASSRDHRQGSYGYTF	TGTGCCAGCAGTCGAGACCACAGACAGGGGAGCTATGGCTACACCTTC
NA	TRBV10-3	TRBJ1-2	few	CAISESAMGGGYTF	TGTGCCATCAGTGAGTCGGCCATGGGTGGAGGCTACACCTTC
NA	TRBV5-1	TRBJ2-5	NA	CASSLAAGLLETQYF	TGCGCCAGCAGCTTGGCCGCAGGACTCTTAGAGACCCAGTACTTC
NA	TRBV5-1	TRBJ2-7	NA	CASSLSSSGYEQYF	TGTGCCAGCAGCTTATCTTCGTCCGGCTACGAGCAGTACTTC
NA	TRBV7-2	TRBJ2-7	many	CASTSGPYASREQYF	TGTGCCAGCACCTCTGGTCCCTACGCTTCCCGCGAGCAGTACTTC
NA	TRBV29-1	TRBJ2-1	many	CSLGHWDPFHNEQFF	TGCAGCCTGGGACACTGGGACCCGTTTCACAATGAGCAGTTCTTC
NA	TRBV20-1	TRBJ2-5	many	CSAPRNQETQYF	TGCAGTGCTCCAAGAAACCAAGAGACCCAGTACTTC
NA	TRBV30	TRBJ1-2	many	CAWTLGTDYGYTF	TGTGCCTGGACCTTAGGGACGGACTATGGCTACACCTTC
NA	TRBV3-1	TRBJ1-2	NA	CASSQFFYGYTF	TGTGCCAGCAGCCAGTTTTTCTATGGCTACACCTTC
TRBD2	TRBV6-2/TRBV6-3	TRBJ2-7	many	CASSYVAGGAYEQYF	TGTGCCAGCAGTTACGTAGCGGGAGGAGCCTACGAGCAGTACTTC
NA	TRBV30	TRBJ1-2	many	CARGAGNFGYTF	TGTGCCCGAGGCGCAGGAAACTTTGGCTACACCTTC
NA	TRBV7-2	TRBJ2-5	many	CASSLAGQWGGTQYF	TGTGCCAGCAGCTTAGCGGGACAGTGGGGAGGGACCCAGTACTTC
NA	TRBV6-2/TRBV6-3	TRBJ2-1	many	CASSYRAEEQFF	TGTGCCAGCAGTTACAGAGCAGAGGAGCAGTTCTTC
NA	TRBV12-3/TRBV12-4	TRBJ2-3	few	CASSLKGEGGTQYF	TGTGCCAGCAGTTTAAAAGGGGAAGGGGGTACGCAGTATTTT
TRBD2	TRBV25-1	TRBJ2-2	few	CASKREGNTGELFF	TGTGCCAGCAAAAGGGAGGGAAACACCGGGGAGCTGTTTTTT
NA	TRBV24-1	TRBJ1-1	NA	CATTLGFGTEAFF	TGTGCCACCACGCTGGGGTTTGGCACTGAAGCTTTCTTT
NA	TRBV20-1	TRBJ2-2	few	CSARTSLSNTGELFF	TGCAGTGCCCGGACCTCTTTGTCGAACACCGGGGAGCTGTTTTTT
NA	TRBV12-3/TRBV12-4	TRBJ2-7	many	CASSPGMGLYEQYF	TGTGCCAGCAGTCCAGGAATGGGGCTCTACGAGCAGTACTTC
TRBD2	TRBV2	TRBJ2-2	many	CASIPLGGAGELFF	TGTGCCAGCATCCCCCTGGGAGGGGCCGGGGAGCTGTTTTTT
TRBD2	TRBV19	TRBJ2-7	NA	CASSIKTSGRHEQYF	TGTGCCAGTAGTATAAAGACTAGCGGGAGACACGAGCAGTACTTC
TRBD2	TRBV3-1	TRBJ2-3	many	CASSQVAGVKDTQYF	TGTGCCAGCAGCCAAGTAGCGGGAGTGAAAGATACGCAGTATTTT
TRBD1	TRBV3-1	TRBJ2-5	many	CASSPAGTGSPETQYF	TGTGCCAGCAGCCCCGCCGGGACAGGGTCCCCAGAGACCCAGTACTTC
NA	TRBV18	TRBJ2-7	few	CASSPGGSPAYEQYF	TGTGCCAGCTCACCTGGTGGCAGTCCAGCCTACGAGCAGTACTTC
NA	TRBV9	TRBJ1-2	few	CASSVDAGTDNYGYTF	TGTGCCAGCAGCGTAGACGCCGGGACGGATAACTATGGCTACACCTTC
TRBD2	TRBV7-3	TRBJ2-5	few	CASSLSVGGGQETQYF	TGTGCCAGCAGCTTATCGGTGGGGGGGGGGCAAGAGACCCAGTACTTC
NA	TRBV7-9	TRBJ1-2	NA	CASSLDPNYGYTF	TGTGCCAGCAGCTTAGATCCTAACTATGGCTACACCTTC
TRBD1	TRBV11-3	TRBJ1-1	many	CASSLGGTAEAFF	TGTGCCAGCAGCTTAGGGGGGACAGCTGAAGCTTTCTTT
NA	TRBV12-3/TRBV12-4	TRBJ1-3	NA	CASSVGVSGNTIYF	TGTGCCAGCAGCGTAGGGGTCTCTGGAAACACCATATATTTT
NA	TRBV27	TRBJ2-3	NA	CASSSLVAAVFGDTQYF	TGTGCCAGCAGTTCATTAGTAGCCGCGGTTTTTGGTGATACGCAGTATTTT
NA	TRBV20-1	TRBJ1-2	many	CSARSDRTYYGYTF	TGCAGTGCTAGATCCGACAGGACTTACTATGGCTACACCTTC
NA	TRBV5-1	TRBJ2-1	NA	CASSSGILTNEQFF	TGCGCCAGCAGCTCAGGGATCTTAACGAATGAGCAGTTCTTC
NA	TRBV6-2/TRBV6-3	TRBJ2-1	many	CASSYGAKYNEQFF	TGTGCCAGCAGTTATGGAGCAAAGTACAATGAGCAGTTCTTC
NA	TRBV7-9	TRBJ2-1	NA	CASSLVGGGTSDNYNEQFF	TGTGCCAGCAGCTTAGTAGGGGGCGGAACTAGCGACAACTACAATGAGCAGTTCTTC
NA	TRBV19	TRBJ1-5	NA	CASTLGDSRGPQHF	TGTGCCAGTACTCTAGGTGATTCCCGTGGGCCCCAGCATTTT
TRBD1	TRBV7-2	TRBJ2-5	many	CASSLAGTGEVTQYF	TGTGCCAGCAGCTTAGCCGGGACAGGGGAAGTGACCCAGTACTTC
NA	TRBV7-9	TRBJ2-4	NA	CASSLSQGSIQYF	TGTGCCAGCAGCTTAAGTCAGGGGAGCATTCAGTACTTC